The present T cell receptor beta chain was sequenced within a study of vaccination and CD4 T cells after COVID-19. For the study at large: Every culture used as a control got a CEFX pool, an HIV-1 Nef pool, or no peptide.

Trimming pared 5 bases from V and 0 bases from J, leaving 15 bases between. This CDR3 spans 15 amino acids. Looked up from germline, CDR1 is DFQATT and CDR2 is SNEGSKA (reference sequence). Time point: late sampling 161 to 241 days after vaccination in a few convalescent patients. Stated treatment: approximately 9-day PBMC culture with coronavirus spike peptide pools or control peptides (ViraFEST assay). In regard to this clonotype: Antigen unknown.

Cultured CD4+ T-cell DNA underwent Oncomine TCR Beta short-read sequencing. MiXCR was run by TCRdb on the PCR reads, yielding one entry per CDR3 protein. The table shows around 25,000 distinct CDR3 sequences, with roughly 46% occurring only once. Here the sequenced sample was CD4+ T cells from blood, cultured in vitro, taken about 7 months after SARS-CoV-2 vaccination. V usage is TRBV20-1 and J usage is TRBJ2-3; a weak D match, TRBD2 (5 bases). This receptor was taken from a human donor who had recovered from COVID-19. Written as DNA, the CDR3 is TGCAGTGCTGTTTTAGCGTTGGGGAGCACAGATACGCAGTATTTT. It yields the protein CSAVLALGSTDTQYF.